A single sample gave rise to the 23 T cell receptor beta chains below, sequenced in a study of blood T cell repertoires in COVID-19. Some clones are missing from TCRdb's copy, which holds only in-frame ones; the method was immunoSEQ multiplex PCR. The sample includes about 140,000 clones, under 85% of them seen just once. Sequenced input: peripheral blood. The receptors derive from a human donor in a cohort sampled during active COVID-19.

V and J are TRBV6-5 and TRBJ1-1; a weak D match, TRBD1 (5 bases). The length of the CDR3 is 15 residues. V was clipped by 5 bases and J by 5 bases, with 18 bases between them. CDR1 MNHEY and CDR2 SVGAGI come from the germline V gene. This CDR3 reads CASSRLPGGVTEAFF. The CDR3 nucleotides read TGTGCCAGCAGTCGACTCCCGGGGGGGGTTACTGAAGCTTTCTTT.

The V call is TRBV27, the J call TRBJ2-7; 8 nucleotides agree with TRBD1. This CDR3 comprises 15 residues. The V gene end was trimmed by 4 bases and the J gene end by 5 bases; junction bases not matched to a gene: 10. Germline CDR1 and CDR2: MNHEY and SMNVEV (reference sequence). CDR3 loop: CASSYSVGTGDEQYF. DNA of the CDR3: TGTGCCAGCAGTTATAGTGTCGGGACAGGCGACGAGCAGTACTTC.

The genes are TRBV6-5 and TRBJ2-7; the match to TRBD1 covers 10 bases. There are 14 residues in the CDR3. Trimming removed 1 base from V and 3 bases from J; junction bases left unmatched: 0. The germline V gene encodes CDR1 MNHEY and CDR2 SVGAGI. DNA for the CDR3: TGTGCCAGCAGTTACTGGACAGGGGGCTACGAGCAGTACTTC. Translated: CASSYWTGGYEQYF.

Written as DNA, the CDR3 is TGTGCCAGCTCACGTTTCAACGGAGTAGAAGCTGGGGCCAACGTCCTGACTTTC. It codes for CASSRFNGVEAGANVLTF. J is TRBJ2-6 and V is TRBV18; D not resolved. V shed 4 bases and J shed 2 bases, with 18 bases lying between them. This CDR3 is built from 18 residues. Germline V gene sequence: CDR1 KGHSH, CDR2 LQKENI.

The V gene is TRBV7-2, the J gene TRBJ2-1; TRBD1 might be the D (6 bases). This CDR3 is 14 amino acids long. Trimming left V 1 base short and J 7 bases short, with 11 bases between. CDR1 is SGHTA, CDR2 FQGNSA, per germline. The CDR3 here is CASSLDNRVNEQFF. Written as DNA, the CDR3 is TGTGCCAGCAGCTTAGATAACAGGGTAAATGAGCAGTTCTTC.

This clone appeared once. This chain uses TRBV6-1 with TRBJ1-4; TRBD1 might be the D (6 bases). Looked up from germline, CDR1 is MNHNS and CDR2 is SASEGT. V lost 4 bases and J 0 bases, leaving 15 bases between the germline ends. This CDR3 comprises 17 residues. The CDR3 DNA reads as TGTGCCAGCAGTGTTTGGGGGACACCCGCAACTAATGAAAAACTGTTTTTT. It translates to CASSVWGTPATNEKLFF.

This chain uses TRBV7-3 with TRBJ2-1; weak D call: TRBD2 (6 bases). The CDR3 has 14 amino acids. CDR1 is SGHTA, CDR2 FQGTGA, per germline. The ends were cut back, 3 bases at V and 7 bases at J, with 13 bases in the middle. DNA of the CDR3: TGTGCCAGCAGCTTGGGGGGAGCGGGTAATGAGCAGTTCTTC. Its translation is CASSLGGAGNEQFF.

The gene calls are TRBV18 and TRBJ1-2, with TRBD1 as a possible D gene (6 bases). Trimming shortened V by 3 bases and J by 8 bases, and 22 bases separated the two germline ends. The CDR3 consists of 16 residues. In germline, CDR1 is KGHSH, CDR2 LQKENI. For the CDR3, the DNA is TGTGCCAGCTCACCCGCCGGACAGACTATACAGGAGGGCTACACCTTC. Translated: CASSPAGQTIQEGYTF.

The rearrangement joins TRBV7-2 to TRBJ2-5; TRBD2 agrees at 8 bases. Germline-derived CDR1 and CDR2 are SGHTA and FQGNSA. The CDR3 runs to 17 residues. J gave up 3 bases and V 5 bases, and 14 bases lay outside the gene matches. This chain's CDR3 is CASSPSGGVAGKETQYF. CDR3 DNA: TGTGCCAGCAGCCCATCGGGGGGGGTGGCGGGTAAAGAGACCCAGTACTTC.

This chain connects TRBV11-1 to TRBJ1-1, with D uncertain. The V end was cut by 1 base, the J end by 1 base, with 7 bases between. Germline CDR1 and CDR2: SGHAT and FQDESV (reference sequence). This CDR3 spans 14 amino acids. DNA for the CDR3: TGTGCCAGCAGCTTAGTGGCAGGGAACACTGAAGCTTTCTTT. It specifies CASSLVAGNTEAFF.

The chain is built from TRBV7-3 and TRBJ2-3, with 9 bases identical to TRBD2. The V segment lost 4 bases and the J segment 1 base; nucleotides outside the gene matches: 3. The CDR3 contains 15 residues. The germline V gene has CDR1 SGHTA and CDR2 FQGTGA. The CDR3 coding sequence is TGTGCCAGCAGCTCCTTAGCGGGAGGCACAGATACGCAGTATTTT. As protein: CASSSLAGGTDTQYF.

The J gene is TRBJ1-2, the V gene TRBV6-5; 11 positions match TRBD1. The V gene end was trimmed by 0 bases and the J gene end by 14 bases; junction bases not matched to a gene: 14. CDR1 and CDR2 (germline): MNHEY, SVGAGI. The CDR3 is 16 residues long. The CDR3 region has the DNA TGTGCCAGCAGTTACTCGGCCCTCCGGGACAGGGGGACCTGGACCTTC. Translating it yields CASSYSALRDRGTWTF.

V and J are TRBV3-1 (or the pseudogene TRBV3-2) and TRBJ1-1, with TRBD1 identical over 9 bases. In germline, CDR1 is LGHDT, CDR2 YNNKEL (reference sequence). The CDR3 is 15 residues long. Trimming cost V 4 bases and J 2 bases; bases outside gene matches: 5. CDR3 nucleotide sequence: TGTGCCAGCAGCCGCCAGGGACAGGGTAACACTGAAGCTTTCTTT. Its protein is CASSRQGQGNTEAFF.

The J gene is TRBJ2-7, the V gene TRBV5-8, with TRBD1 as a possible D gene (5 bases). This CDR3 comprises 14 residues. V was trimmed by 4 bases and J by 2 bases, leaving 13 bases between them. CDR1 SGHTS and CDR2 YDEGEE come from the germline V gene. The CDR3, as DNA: TGTGCCAGCAGCAGACAGAAGGGCGCCTACGAGCAGTACTTC. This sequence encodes CASSRQKGAYEQYF.

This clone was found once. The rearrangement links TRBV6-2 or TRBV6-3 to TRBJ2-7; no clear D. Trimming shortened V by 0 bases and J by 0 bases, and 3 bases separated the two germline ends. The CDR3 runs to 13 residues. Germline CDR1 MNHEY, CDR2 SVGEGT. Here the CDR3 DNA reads TGTGCCAGCAGTTACTCTATCTCCTACGAGCAGTACTTC. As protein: CASSYSISYEQYF.

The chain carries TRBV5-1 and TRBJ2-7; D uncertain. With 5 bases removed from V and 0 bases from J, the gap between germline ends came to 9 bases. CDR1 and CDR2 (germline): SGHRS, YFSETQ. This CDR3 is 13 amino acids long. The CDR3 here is CASRVTASYEQYF. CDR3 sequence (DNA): TGCGCCAGCAGGGTTACAGCCTCCTACGAGCAGTACTTC.

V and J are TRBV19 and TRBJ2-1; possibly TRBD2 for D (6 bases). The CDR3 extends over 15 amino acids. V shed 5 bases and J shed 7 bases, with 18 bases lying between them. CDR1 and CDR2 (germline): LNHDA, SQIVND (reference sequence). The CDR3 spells CASSPWDSPGNEQFF. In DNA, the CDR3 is TGTGCCAGTAGTCCCTGGGACTCCCCGGGGAATGAGCAGTTCTTC.

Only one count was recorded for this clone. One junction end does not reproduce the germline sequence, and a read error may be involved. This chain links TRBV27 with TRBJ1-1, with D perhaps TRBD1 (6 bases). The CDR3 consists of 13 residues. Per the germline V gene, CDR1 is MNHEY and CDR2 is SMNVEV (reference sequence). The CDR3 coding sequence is TGTGCCAGCAGTTATCAGGGGAACGCTGAAGCTTTCTTT. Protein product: CASSYQGNAEAFF.

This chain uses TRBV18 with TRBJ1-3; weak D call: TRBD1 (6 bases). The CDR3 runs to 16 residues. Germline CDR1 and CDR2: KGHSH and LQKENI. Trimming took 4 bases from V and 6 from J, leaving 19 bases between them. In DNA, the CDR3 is TGTGCCAGCTCACGCTCGACAGGCCGAGTGGAAAACACCATATATTTT. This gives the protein CASSRSTGRVENTIYF.

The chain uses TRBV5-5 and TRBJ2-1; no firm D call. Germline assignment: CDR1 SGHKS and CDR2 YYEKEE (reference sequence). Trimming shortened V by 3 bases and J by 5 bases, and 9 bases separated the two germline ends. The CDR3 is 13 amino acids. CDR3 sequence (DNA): TGTGCCAGCAGCTGGATTGCGGACAATGAGCAGTTCTTC. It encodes CASSWIADNEQFF.

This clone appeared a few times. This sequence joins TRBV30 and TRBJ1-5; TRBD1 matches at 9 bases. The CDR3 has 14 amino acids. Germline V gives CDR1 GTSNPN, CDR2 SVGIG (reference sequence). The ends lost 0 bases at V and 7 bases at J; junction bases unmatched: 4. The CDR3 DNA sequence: TGTGCCTGGAGTGTGGGACAGGGCGGACAGCCCCAGCATTTT. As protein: CAWSVGQGGQPQHF.

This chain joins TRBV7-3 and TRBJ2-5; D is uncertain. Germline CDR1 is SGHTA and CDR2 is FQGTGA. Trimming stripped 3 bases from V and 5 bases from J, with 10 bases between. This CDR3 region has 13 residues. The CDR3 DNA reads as TGTGCCAGCAGCTTTAGCCAGACGGAGACCCAGTACTTC. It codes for CASSFSQTETQYF.

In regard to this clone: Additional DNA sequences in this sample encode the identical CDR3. The CDR3 region has the DNA TGTGCCAGCAGCTCAGGGGGTGAGCAGTACTTC. Translated: CASSSGGEQYF. The chain combines TRBV7-9 with TRBJ2-7; the match to TRBD1 covers 7 bases. From germline, CDR1 is SEHNR and CDR2 FQNEAQ (reference sequence). Trimming cost V 4 bases and J 7 bases; bases outside gene matches: 1. The CDR3 spans 11 residues.